The source of this T cell receptor (beta chain) is a study of PD-L1 blockade in urothelial cancer. Here immunoSEQ multiplex PCR was the method, and the copy in TCRdb shows in-frame clones only, minus some. The sample has 20,000 to 30,000 clones; approximately 86% are singletons. The clonotype originates from a man between 60 and 75 years old with urothelial cancer. This material consisted of PBMCs, taken around atezolizumab (anti-PD-L1) treatment.

CDR3 sequence (DNA): TGTGCCAGCAGAGCCACAGGGGGCACCGGGGAGCTGTTTTTT. Its protein is CASRATGGTGELFF. The V and J genes are TRBV2 and TRBJ2-2, with TRBD1 matching over 8 bases. V gave up 6 bases and J gave up 4 bases; unmatched junction bases: 4. The CDR3 is made up of 14 amino acids. CDR1 and CDR2 (germline): SNHLY, FYNNEI.